Below are 24 T cell receptor beta chains sequenced from a single sample in a study of blood T cell repertoires in COVID-19. Here immunoSEQ multiplex PCR was the method, and the copy in TCRdb shows in-frame clones only, minus some. The table lists more than 300,000 clones, about nine tenths of them singletons. Material for sequencing was peripheral blood. These TCRs come from a woman in her sixties or seventies with COVID-19, enrolled during active disease.

The chain couples TRBV6-1 to TRBJ1-6, with 9 bases lining up with TRBD1. CDR3 length: 16 amino acids. Germline CDR1 and CDR2: MNHNS and SASEGT. The junction had 11 bases not matched to a gene; V was cut back by 4 bases and J by 10 bases. The CDR3 sequence is CASSGVRGTGRSPLHF. CDR3 sequence (DNA): TGTGCCAGCAGTGGCGTCAGGGGGACAGGGAGATCACCCCTCCACTTT.

The chain combines TRBV29-1 with TRBJ1-1; D not resolved. This CDR3 is 12 amino acids long. The germline CDR1 and CDR2 sequences are SQVTM and ANQGSEA. Trimming removed 6 bases from V and 5 bases from J, with 13 bases in between. The CDR3 spells CSVCGPITEAFF. The CDR3 DNA reads as TGCAGCGTCTGTGGGCCGATTACTGAAGCTTTCTTT.

This sequence joins TRBV4-2 and TRBJ2-5; D unclear. Between the trimmed V and J ends, which lost 4 bases and 5 bases, there was a span of 20 bases. Germline V gene sequence: CDR1 LGHNA, CDR2 YNFKEQ. This CDR3 is built from 16 residues. The CDR3 is CASSLRPPEDRETQYF. The DNA for the CDR3 is TGTGCCAGCAGCCTCCGTCCACCAGAGGATCGGGAGACCCAGTACTTC.

The rearrangement uses TRBV5-5 and TRBJ1-5; perhaps TRBD1 as D (5 bases). V lost 2 bases, J lost 7 bases, and 16 bases lay in between. This CDR3 is 15 amino acids long. CDR1 is SGHKS and CDR2 is YYEKEE in the germline V gene (reference sequence). CDR3 sequence reads: CASSLWDQGGQPQHF. The CDR3 DNA reads TGTGCCAGCAGCTTATGGGATCAGGGTGGACAGCCCCAGCATTTT.

This clone has a single count. The chain combines TRBV13 with TRBJ2-7, with 9 positions matching TRBD2. Germline V gives CDR1 PRHDT, CDR2 FYEKMQ (reference sequence). After removal of 4 bases from V and 5 bases from J, the junction contained 9 bases not matched to a gene. This CDR3 contains 15 residues. The CDR3 here is CASSYTRGGGHEQYF. The CDR3 bases are TGTGCCAGCAGCTACACGCGGGGGGGTGGCCACGAGCAGTACTTC.

The chain recombines TRBV19 with TRBJ1-2; no definite D call. V lost 3 bases to trimming and J lost 8 bases, with 10 bases between them. Looked up from germline, CDR1 is LNHDA and CDR2 is SQIVND (reference sequence). CDR3 length equals 12 residues. The CDR3 region is CASSIGSSGYTF. As DNA, the CDR3 is TGTGCCAGTAGTATCGGTTCGAGCGGCTACACCTTC.

The rearrangement joins TRBV7-9 to TRBJ1-5; D gene ambiguous. Trimming removed 0 bases at V and 7 bases at J, with 10 bases between. CDR1 is SEHNR and CDR2 is FQNEAQ in the germline V gene (reference sequence). The CDR3 length is 14 residues. The CDR3 DNA reads as TGTGCCAGCAGCTTAGCTGGGCGCCGGCAGCCCCAGCATTTT. It translates to CASSLAGRRQPQHF. Looking up the rest from reference TRBV7-9 and TRBJ1-5 gives the full variable domain: DTGVSQNPRHKITKRGQNVTFRCDPISEHNRLYWYRQTLGQGPEFLTYFQNEAQLEKSRLLSDRFSAERPKGSFSTLEIQRTEQGDSAMYLCASSLAGRRQPQHFGDGTRLSIL.

The J gene is TRBJ1-4, the V gene TRBV4-1; D may be TRBD1 (6 bases). V was pared by 3 bases and J by 4 bases, with 12 bases between. Germline V lookup: CDR1 MGHRA, CDR2 YSYEKL. CDR3 size: 15 residues. As DNA, the CDR3 is TGCGCCAGCAGCCATTACAGGGATGGTAATGAAAAACTGTTTTTT. Its protein is CASSHYRDGNEKLFF.

The DNA of the CDR3 is TGTGCCAGCAGCAAAGCGTCGGACAACACCTACGAGCAGTACTTC. Residues: CASSKASDNTYEQYF. The chain uses TRBV21-1 and TRBJ2-7; TRBD1, the D gene given by the table, was not confirmed from the DNA. TRBV21-1 is a known pseudogene. The CDR3 extends over 15 amino acids.

V and J are TRBV6-5 and TRBJ1-6; the D gene is possibly TRBD1 (6 bases). The ends were cut back, 0 bases at V and 9 bases at J, with 15 bases in the middle. The germline V gene encodes CDR1 MNHEY and CDR2 SVGAGI. This CDR3 is built from 16 residues. For the CDR3, the DNA is TGTGCCAGCAGTTACTCCCGGCGTGAAGGGGGTTCACCCCTCCACTTT. It yields the protein CASSYSRREGGSPLHF.

This chain uses TRBV6-1 with TRBJ1-5; 7 bases are a match to TRBD1. The CDR3 contains 17 residues. Germline V gene lookup returns CDR1 MNHNS and CDR2 SASEGT. With 1 base clipped from V and 2 bases from J, the junction kept 8 bases outside the gene matches. The chain's CDR3 is CASSEGSLDRGNQPQHF. The DNA of the CDR3 is TGTGCCAGCAGTGAAGGGAGCCTCGACAGGGGCAATCAGCCCCAGCATTTT.

The chain carries TRBV3-1 (or the pseudogene TRBV3-2) and TRBJ2-1, with a tentative D call TRBD2 (7 bases). Trimming shortened V by 6 bases and J by 5 bases, and 14 bases separated the two germline ends. This CDR3 contains 14 residues. From germline, CDR1 is LGHDT and CDR2 YNNKEL (reference sequence). The CDR3 DNA sequence: TGTGCCAGCAGTCTTAGGGGGGGAGACAATGAGCAGTTCTTC. Translated: CASSLRGGDNEQFF.

The rearrangement uses TRBV5-1 and TRBJ2-2; 8 bases line up with TRBD2. The CDR3 is 17 amino acids. The V gene end was trimmed by 0 bases and the J gene end by 0 bases; junction bases not matched to a gene: 4. The germline V gene encodes CDR1 SGHRS and CDR2 YFSETQ. The CDR3 DNA reads TGCGCCAGCAGCTTGGTCAGCGGGGGCCCGAACACCGGGGAGCTGTTTTTT. Translated, it gives CASSLVSGGPNTGELFF.

Only one count was recorded for this clone. This chain links TRBV2 with TRBJ2-5, with D possibly being TRBD2 (5 bases). The ends were cut back, 6 bases at V and 2 bases at J, with 13 bases in the middle. The CDR3 totals 14 residues. CDR1 and CDR2 (germline): SNHLY, FYNNEI. The CDR3 loop reads CASSTPTGQETQYF. The CDR3 nucleotides read TGTGCCAGCAGCACACCAACGGGGCAAGAGACCCAGTACTTC.

The chain is built from TRBV29-1 and TRBJ2-3; 7 bases are a match to TRBD2. The J segment lost 3 bases and the V segment lost 1 base, leaving 4 bases of the junction unmatched. CDR1 and CDR2 (germline): SQVTM, ANQGSEA. The CDR3 totals 14 residues. CDR3 in DNA: TGCAGCGTTGAAGGACTGGGGGGGACAGATACGCAGTATTTT. Translation gives CSVEGLGGTDTQYF.

V usage is TRBV4-1 and J usage is TRBJ2-6, with a possible D match to TRBD2 (5 bases). The germline gives CDR1 MGHRA, CDR2 YSYEKL. The germline V and J ends were trimmed by 6 bases and 2 bases, with 14 bases remaining between them. This CDR3 contains 16 residues. CDR3 nucleotides: TGCGCCAGCAGTCCGGTTGGGAGAACTGGGGCCAACGTCCTGACTTTC. As protein: CASSPVGRTGANVLTF.

The chain employs TRBV11-2 and TRBJ2-3; TRBD2 aligns across 11 bases. The CDR3 extends over 16 amino acids. Germline lookup yields CDR1 SGHAT and CDR2 FQNNGV. V shed 4 bases and J 4 bases; nucleotides not matched to a gene: 7. CDR3 DNA sequence: TGTGCCAGCAGCTCCGTAGCGGGGGGGCCGGCAGATACGCAGTATTTT. Translation gives CASSSVAGGPADTQYF.

The gene calls are TRBV28 and TRBJ1-2; D is possibly TRBD1 (6 bases). The V end lost 7 bases, the J end lost 0 bases, and 21 bases lay between the germline ends. CDR1 is MDHEN, CDR2 SYDVKM, per germline. This CDR3 has 17 amino acids. This CDR3 is CASIETGTLPANYGYTF. In nucleotides, the CDR3 is TGTGCCAGCATCGAGACCGGGACACTTCCAGCTAACTATGGCTACACCTTC.

The chain links TRBV6-6 to TRBJ1-5; D is perhaps TRBD1 (5 bases). The CDR3 contains 15 residues. CDR1 and CDR2 (germline): MNHNY, SVGAGI (reference sequence). V lost 7 bases and J lost 2, with 15 bases in between. The CDR3 region is CASTKGQFGNQPQHF. The CDR3 DNA reads TGTGCCAGCACCAAGGGGCAGTTTGGCAATCAGCCCCAGCATTTT.

This rearrangement joins TRBV7-2 to TRBJ2-7, with TRBD1 matching 9 bases. The germline V gene encodes CDR1 SGHTA and CDR2 FQGNSA. This CDR3 has 15 residues. V shed 5 bases and J 2 bases; nucleotides not matched to a gene: 7. DNA for the CDR3: TGTGCCAGCAGCCGCCGACAGGGGGGAACCTACGAGCAGTACTTC. It specifies CASSRRQGGTYEQYF.

V usage is TRBV7-8 and J usage is TRBJ1-5, with D uncertain. CDR3 length: 13 amino acids. The germline V and J ends were trimmed by 3 bases and 5 bases, with 8 bases remaining between them. CDR1 SGHVS and CDR2 FQNEAQ come from the germline V gene. The CDR3 loop is CASSLSNDQPQHF. CDR3 coding DNA: TGTGCCAGCAGCTTGAGTAACGATCAGCCCCAGCATTTT. Full variable domain (remainder filled in from reference TRBV7-8 and TRBJ1-5): GAGVSQSPRYKVAKRGQDVALRCDPISGHVSLFWYQQALGQGPEFLTYFQNEAQLDKSGLPSDRFFAERPEGSVSTLKIQRTQQEDSAVYLCASSLSNDQPQHFGDGTRLSIL.

This clone was detected once. The chain has TRBV2 and TRBJ2-2; possibly TRBD2 for D (6 bases). From germline, CDR1 is SNHLY and CDR2 FYNNEI. This CDR3 comprises 14 residues. The V end lost 4 bases, the J end lost 7 bases, and 13 bases lay between the germline ends. The CDR3 sequence is CASSVVRGNGELFF. CDR3 nucleotides: TGTGCCAGCAGTGTAGTCCGGGGGAACGGGGAGCTGTTTTTT.

V and J are TRBV24-1 and TRBJ1-6, with D unclear. The germline gives CDR1 KGHDR, CDR2 SFDVKD. V lost 9 bases and J lost 10, with 12 bases in between. The CDR3 runs 12 residues. The CDR3 spells CATLHGISPLHF. The DNA for the CDR3 is TGTGCCACCCTACACGGGATATCACCCCTCCACTTT.

The CDR3 DNA reads as TGTGCCATCAGTGAGTCCCGGGACAGGGGTGCGGGGTCACCCCTCCACTTT. Translating it yields CAISESRDRGAGSPLHF. The chain employs TRBV10-3 and TRBJ1-6; 10 bases are a match to TRBD1. Germline lookup yields CDR1 ENHRY and CDR2 SYGVKD. Losses at the gene ends were 0 bases for V and 10 bases for J; bases not matched to a gene: 9. CDR3 length equals 17 residues.